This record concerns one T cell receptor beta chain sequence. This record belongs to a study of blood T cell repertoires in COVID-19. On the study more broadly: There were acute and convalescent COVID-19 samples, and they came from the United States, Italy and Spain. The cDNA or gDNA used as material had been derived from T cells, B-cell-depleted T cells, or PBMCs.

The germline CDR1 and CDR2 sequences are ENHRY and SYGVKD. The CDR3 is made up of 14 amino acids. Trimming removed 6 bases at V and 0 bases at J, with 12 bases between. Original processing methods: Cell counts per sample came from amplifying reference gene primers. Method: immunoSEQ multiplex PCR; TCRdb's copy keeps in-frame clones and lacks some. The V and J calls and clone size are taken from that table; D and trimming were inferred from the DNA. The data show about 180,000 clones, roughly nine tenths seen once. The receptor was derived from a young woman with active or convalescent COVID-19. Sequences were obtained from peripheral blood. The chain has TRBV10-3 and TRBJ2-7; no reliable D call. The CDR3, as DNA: TGTGCCATCAGACCTTTGGCAAGCTCCTACGAGCAGTACTTC. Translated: CAIRPLASSYEQYF.